This T cell receptor (beta chain) was profiled in a study of T-cell reconstitution after alpha-beta-depleted transplantation in children (dated by TCRdb to 2016 to 2017). In terms of the full investigation: Using TCR repertoire profiling, the study followed T-cell immune reconstitution in a quantitative way in children after TCRalphabeta/CD19-depleted allogeneic hematopoietic cell transplantation.

Remarks on this clonotype: Its antigen remains undetermined. One junction end does not reproduce the germline sequence, and a read error may be involved.

CDR1 and CDR2 were assigned from the germline V gene as SNHLY and FYNNEI. The cysteine opens and the phenylalanine closes a CDR3 of 14 amino acids. Only the CDR3 part of the read is kept: 42 bases, read in frame from the first base. Receptor amplification or capture employed PCR. Sequencing took place on an Illumina HiSeq 2500. TCR library preparation used molecular barcoding, with unique molecular identifiers applied to normalize quantification of the TCRbeta repertoire. TCRdb took the public reads, trimmed them with fastp at Q25, ran MiXCR for clone calling and kept in-frame beta chains. Entries are consolidated by CDR3 protein sequence, retaining the most common genes and DNA. The sample table shows 170,000 or so distinct CDR3 sequences, and 6.5% to 7.5% are seen once. The top ten hold around 2.7% of the sample.

The receptor was isolated from a human donor who donated a stem cell graft to a child with Wiskott-Aldrich syndrome. This chain is built from TRBV2 and TRBJ2-1; TRBD1 fits 7 bases in the junction. This material consisted of PBMCs from the stem cell graft donor, taken from the stem cell graft. The nucleotide sequence is TGTGCCAGCAACCCGACAGGGCTCCCCAATGGGCAGTTCTTC. Its translation is CASNPTGLPNGQFF. Joined to the reference TRBV2 and TRBJ2-1 proteins, this CDR3 gives the full variable domain: EPEVTQTPSHQVTQMGQEVILRCVPISNHLYFYWYRQILGQKVEFLVSFYNNEISEKSEIFDDQFSVERPDGSNFTLKIRSTKLEDSAMYFCASNPTGLPNGQFFGPGTRLTVL.